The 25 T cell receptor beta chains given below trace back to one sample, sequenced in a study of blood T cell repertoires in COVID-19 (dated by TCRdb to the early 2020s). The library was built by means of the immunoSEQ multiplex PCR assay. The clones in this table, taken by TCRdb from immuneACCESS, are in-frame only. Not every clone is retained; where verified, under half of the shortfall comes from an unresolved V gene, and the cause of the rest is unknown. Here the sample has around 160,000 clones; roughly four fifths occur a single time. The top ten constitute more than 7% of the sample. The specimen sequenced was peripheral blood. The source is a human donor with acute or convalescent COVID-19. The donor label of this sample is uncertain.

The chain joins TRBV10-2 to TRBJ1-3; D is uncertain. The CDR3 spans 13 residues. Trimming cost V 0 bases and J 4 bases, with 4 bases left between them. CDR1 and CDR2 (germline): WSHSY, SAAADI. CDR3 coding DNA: TGCGCCAGCAGTGAGTCGGCCGGAAACACCATATATTTT. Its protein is CASSESAGNTIYF.

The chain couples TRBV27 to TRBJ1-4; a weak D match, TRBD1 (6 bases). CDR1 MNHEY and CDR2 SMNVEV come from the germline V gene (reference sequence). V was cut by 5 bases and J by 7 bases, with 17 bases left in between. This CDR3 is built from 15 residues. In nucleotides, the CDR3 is TGTGCCAGCAGTCCCTATCCAGGGGTGGTTGAAAAACTGTTTTTT. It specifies CASSPYPGVVEKLFF.

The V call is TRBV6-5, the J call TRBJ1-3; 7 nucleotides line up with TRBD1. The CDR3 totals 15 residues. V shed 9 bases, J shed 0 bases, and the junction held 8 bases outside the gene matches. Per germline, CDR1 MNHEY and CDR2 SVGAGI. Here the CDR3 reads CASSLQGLSGNTIYF. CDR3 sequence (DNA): TGTGCCAGTTCTCTACAGGGGCTCTCTGGAAACACCATATATTTT.

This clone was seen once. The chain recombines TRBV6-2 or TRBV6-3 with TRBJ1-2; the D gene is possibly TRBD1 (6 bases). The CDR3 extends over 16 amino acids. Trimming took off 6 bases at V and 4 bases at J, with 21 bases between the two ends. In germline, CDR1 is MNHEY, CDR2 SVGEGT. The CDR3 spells CASSPGTPLKGYGYTF. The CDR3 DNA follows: TGTGCCAGCAGCCCTGGGACACCCCTAAAGGGCTATGGCTACACCTTC.

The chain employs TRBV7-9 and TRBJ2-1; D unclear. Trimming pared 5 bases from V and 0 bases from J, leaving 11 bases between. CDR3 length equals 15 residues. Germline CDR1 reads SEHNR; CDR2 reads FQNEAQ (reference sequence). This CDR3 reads CASSPTLSSYNEQFF. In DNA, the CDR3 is TGTGCCAGCAGCCCCACCTTGAGCTCCTACAATGAGCAGTTCTTC.

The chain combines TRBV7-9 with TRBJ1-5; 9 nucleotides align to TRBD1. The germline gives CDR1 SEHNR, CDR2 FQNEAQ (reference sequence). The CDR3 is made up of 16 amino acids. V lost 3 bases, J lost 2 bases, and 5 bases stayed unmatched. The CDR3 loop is CASSFSDRGGNQPQHF. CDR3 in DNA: TGTGCCAGCAGCTTTTCGGACAGGGGTGGCAATCAGCCCCAGCATTTT.

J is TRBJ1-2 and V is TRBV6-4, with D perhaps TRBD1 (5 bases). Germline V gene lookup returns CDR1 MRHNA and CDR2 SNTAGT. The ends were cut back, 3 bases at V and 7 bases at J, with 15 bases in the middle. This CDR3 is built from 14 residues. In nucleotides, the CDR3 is TGTGCCAGCAGTGAAGAGACCTGGGGCAGTGGCTACACCTTC. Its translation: CASSEETWGSGYTF.

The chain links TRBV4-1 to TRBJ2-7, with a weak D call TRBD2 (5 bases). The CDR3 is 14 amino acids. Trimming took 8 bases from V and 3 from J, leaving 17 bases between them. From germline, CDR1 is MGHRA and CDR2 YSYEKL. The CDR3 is CASSLSATNYEQYV. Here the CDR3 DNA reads TGCGCCAGCTCTTTGTCAGCGACTAACTACGAGCAGTACGTC.

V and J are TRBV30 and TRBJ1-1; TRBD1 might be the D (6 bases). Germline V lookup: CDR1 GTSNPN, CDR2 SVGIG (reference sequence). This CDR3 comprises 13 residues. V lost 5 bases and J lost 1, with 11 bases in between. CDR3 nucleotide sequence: TGTGCCTGGGGGGGACACTGGAACACTGAAGCTTTCTTT. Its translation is CAWGGHWNTEAFF.

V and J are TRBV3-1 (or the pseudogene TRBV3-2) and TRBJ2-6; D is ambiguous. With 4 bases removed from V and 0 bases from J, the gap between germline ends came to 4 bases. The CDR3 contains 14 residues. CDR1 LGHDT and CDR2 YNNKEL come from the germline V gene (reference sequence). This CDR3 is CASSLNSGANVLTF. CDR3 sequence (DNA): TGTGCCAGCAGCCTCAACTCTGGGGCCAACGTCCTGACTTTC.

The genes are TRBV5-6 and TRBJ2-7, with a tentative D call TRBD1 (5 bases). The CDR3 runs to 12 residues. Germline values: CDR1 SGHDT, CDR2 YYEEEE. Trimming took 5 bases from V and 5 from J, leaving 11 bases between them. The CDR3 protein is CASSLGQDEQYV. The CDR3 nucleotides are TGTGCCAGCAGTTTAGGACAAGACGAGCAGTACGTC.

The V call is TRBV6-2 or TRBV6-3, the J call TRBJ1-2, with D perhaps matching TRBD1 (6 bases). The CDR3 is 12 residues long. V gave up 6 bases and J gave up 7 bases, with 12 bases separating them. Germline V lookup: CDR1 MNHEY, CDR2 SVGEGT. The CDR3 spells CASSDRKFGYTF. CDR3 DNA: TGTGCCAGCAGCGACAGGAAGTTTGGCTACACCTTC.

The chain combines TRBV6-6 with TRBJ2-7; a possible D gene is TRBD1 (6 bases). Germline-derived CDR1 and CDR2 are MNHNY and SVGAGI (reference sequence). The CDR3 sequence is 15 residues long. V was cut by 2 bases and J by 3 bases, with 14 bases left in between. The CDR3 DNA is TGTGCCAGCAGTTACGGATTCACAGGGCACTACGAGCAGTACTTC. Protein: CASSYGFTGHYEQYF.

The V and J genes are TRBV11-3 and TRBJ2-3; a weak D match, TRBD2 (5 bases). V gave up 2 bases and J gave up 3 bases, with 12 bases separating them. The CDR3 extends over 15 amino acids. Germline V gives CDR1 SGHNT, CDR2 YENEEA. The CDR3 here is CASSLTGLETDTQYF. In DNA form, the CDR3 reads TGTGCCAGCAGCTTAACGGGGTTAGAAACAGATACGCAGTATTTT.

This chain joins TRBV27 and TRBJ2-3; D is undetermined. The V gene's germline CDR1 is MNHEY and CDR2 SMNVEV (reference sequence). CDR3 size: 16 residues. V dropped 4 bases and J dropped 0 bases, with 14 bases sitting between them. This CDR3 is CASSSQPQTSTDTQYF. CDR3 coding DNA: TGTGCCAGCAGTTCACAGCCACAAACTAGCACAGATACGCAGTATTTT.

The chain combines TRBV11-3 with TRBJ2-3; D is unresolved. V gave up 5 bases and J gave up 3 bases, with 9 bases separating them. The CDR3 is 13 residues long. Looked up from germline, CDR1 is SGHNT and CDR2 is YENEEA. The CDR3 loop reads CASSLPWTDTQYF. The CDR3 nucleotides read TGTGCCAGCAGCCTACCGTGGACAGATACGCAGTATTTT.

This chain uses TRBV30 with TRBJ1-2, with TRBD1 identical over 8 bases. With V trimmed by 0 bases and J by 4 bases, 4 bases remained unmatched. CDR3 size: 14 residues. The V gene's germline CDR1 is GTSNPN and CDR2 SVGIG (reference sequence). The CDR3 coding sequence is TGTGCCTGGAGTGTACGGGGACAGGTCTATGGCTACACCTTC. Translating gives CAWSVRGQVYGYTF.

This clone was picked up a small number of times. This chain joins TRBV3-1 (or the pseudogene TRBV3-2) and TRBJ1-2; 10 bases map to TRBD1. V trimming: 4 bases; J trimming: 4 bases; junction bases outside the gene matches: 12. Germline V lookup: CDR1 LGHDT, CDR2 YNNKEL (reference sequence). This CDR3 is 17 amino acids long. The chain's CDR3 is CASSPRQGAVSGYGYTF. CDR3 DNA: TGTGCCAGCAGCCCTAGACAGGGGGCGGTTTCCGGCTATGGCTACACCTTC.

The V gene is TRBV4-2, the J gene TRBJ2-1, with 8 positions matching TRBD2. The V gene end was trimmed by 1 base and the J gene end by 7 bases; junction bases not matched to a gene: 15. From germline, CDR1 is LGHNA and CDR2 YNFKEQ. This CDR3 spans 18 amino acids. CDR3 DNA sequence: TGTGCCAGCAGCCAAGGCGGTAGCGGGGCCCTGGGGGTGAATGAGCAGTTCTTC. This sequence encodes CASSQGGSGALGVNEQFF.

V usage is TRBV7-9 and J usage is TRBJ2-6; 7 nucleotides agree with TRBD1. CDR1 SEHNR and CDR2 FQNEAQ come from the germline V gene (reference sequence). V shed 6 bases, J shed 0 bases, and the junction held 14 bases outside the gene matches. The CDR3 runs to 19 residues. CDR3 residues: CASRSAQGQSGSGANVLTF. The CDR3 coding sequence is TGTGCCAGCAGATCGGCCCAGGGACAGTCGGGCTCTGGGGCCAACGTCCTGACTTTC.

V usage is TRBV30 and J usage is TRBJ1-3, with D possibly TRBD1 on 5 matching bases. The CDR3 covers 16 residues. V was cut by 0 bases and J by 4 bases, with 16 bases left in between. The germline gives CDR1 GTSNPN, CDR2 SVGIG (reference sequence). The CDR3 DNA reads TGTGCCTGGAGTGTACATCATGTCGGGGGAGGAAACACCATATATTTT. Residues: CAWSVHHVGGGNTIYF.

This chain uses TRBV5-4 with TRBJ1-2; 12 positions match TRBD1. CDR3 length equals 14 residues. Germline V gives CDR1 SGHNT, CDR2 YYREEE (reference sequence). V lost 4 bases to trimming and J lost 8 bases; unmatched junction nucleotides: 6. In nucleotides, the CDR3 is TGTGCCAGCAGCCGGGGACAGGGGGCGCGGGGCTACACCTTC. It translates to CASSRGQGARGYTF.

The CDR3 loop is CSATGPNTGELFF. In DNA, the CDR3 is TGCAGCGCTACGGGTCCGAACACCGGGGAGCTGTTTTTT. The chain combines TRBV29-1 with TRBJ2-2, with no clear D. The V gene's germline CDR1 is SQVTM and CDR2 ANQGSEA. The CDR3 sequence is 13 residues long. Between the trimmed V and J ends, which lost 7 bases and 0 bases, there was a span of 9 bases.

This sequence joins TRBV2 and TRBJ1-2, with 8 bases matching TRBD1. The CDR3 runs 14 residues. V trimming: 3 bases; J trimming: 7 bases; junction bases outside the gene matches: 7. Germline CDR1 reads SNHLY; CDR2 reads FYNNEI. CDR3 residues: CASSEGRGLGGYTF. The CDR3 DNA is TGTGCCAGCAGTGAGGGCAGGGGGCTTGGTGGCTACACCTTC.

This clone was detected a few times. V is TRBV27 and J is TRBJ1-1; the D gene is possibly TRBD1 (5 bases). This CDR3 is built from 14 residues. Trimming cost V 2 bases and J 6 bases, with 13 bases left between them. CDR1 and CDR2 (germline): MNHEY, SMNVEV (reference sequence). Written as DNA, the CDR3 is TGTGCCAGCAGTTTAACCTATGGACACTCTGAAGCTTTCTTT. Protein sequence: CASSLTYGHSEAFF.